This T cell receptor beta chain was profiled in a study of blood T cell repertoires in COVID-19. Enrolment of Seattle patients took place during active infection, and they were followed longitudinally. Trimming cost V 4 bases and J 6 bases, with 12 bases left between them. The CDR3 consists of 13 residues. The V gene's germline CDR1 is SGHTA and CDR2 FQGTGA. TCRdb keeps only in-frame clones here, not all; method: immunoSEQ multiplex PCR. The sample holds 250,000 to 300,000 clones, roughly 86% seen once. There are a few counts of this clone. The TCR sequence derives from a woman aged 60-75 years with COVID-19, enrolled during active disease. This rearrangement joins TRBV7-3 to TRBJ1-1; D may be TRBD1 (5 bases). The specimen was peripheral blood. CDR3 in amino acids: CASSSQWGAEAFF. For the CDR3, the DNA is TGTGCCAGCAGCTCACAGTGGGGCGCTGAAGCTTTCTTT.